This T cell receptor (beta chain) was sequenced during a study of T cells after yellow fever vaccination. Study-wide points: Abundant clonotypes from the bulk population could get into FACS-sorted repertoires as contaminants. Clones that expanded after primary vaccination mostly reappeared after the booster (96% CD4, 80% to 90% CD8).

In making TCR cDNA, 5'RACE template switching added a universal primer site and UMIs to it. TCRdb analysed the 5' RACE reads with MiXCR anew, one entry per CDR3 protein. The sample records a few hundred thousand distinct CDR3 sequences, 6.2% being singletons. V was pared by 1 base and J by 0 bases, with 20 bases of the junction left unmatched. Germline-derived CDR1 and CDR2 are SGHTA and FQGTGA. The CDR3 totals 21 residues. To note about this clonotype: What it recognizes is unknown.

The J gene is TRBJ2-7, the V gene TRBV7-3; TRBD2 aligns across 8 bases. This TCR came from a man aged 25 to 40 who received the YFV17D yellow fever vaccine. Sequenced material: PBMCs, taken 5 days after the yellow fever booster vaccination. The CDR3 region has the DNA TGTGCCAGCAGCTTAAGTAACAGGCTAGCGGGCGGGGGGACGAGCTCCTACGAGCAGTACTTC. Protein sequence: CASSLSNRLAGGGTSSYEQYF.